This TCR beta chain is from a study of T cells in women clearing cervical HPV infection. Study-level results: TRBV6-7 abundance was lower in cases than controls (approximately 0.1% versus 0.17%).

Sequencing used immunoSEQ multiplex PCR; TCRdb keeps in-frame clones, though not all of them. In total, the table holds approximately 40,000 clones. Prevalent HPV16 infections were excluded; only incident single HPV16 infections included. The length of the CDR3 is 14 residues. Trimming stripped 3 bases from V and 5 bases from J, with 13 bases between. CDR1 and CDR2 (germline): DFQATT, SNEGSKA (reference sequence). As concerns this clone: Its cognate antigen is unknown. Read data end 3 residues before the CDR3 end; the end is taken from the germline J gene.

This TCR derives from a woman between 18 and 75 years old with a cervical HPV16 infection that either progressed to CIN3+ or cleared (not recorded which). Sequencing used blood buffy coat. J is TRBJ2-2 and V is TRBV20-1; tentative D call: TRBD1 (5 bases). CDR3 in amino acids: CSARHRGSTGELFF. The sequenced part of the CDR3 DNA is TGCAGTGCTAGGCATAGGGGATCGACCGGGGAG.